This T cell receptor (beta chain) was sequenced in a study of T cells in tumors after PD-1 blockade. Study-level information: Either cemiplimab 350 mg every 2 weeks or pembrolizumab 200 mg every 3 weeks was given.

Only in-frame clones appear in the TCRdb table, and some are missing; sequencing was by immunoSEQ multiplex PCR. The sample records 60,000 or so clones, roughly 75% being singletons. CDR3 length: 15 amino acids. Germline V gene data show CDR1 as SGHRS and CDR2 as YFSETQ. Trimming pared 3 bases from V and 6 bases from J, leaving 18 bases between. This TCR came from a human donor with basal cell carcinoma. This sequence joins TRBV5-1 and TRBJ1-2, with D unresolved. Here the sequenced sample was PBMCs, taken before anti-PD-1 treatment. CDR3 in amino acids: CASSSDPGTADGYTF. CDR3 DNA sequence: TGCGCCAGCAGCTCTGACCCGGGAACCGCGGATGGCTACACCTTC.